This T cell receptor beta chain was documented in a study of T cell repertoires in cytomegalovirus infection. On the study more broadly: Newly reported HLA-C-restricted and thoroughly characterized HLA-B-restricted CMV epitopes were employed. CMV infection plus the matching HLA type was flagged by public TCR beta signatures.

This clonotype was picked up a small number of times. No antigen is known for it. Findings and limits, study-wide: HLA-C-restricted CMV-specific TCR beta clonotypes were dominant in the ex vivo response. Cumulative frequency (of public TCR beta family members) identified carriers of CMV plus the relevant HLA.

A single record per CDR3 protein comes from TCRdb applying MiXCR to the reads. The table shows fewer than 1,000,000 distinct CDR3 sequences, with around 29% occurring only once. The clonotype comes from a human donor in good health (CMV status not recorded). Some clones in this sample may be carry-over from other donors' samples. Sequencing was performed on cultured CD8+ T cells from PBMCs, taken from culture after CMV antigen stimulation.

For the CDR3, the DNA is TGTGCCAGCAGCTTAGTCCCCAATGCCCAGCCCCAGCATTTT. It encodes CASSLVPNAQPQHF. V and J are TRBV7-8 and TRBJ1-5; no reliable D call. Per germline, CDR1 SGHVS and CDR2 FQNEAQ. The V gene lost 1 base and the J gene lost 7 bases, with 11 bases spanning the gap. CDR3 length: 14 residues.